Following are 4 T cell receptor beta chains from one sample sequenced in a study of siplizumab effects on memory and regulatory T cells (dated by TCRdb to 2018 to 2020). For approximately six days, cells in the mixed lymphocyte reaction were kept in coculture at 37 degrees C. Their antigens remain unidentified. Receptors were amplified or captured by the immunoSEQ multiplex PCR assay. This is the immuneACCESS table as TCRdb keeps it, with only in-frame sequences that have V and J called. A part of the clones is gone; compared with another copy, unresolved V genes explain less than half, and the rest is unexplained. Counted in this sample were approximately 13,000 clones; about 40% of them appeared once. The ten largest make up 10% of the sample. The source material was CFSE-low (dividing) CD8+ T cells sorted from an allogeneic mixed lymphocyte reaction. Receptors were obtained from a human donor in good health; the cells came from an allogeneic mixed lymphocyte reaction.

V usage is TRBV5-1 and J usage is TRBJ2-6, with D unresolved. The CDR3 consists of 15 residues. Looked up from germline, CDR1 is SGHRS and CDR2 is YFSETQ. Deletions cut 0 bases from V and 3 bases from J, with 7 bases between. CDR3 coding DNA: TGCGCCAGCAGCTTGGTGGTAGGTGGGGCCAACGTCCTGACTTTC. Its translation: CASSLVVGGANVLTF. The full variable domain, in which reference TRBV5-1 and TRBJ2-6 provide the parts outside the CDR3, is KAGVTQTPRYLIKTRGQQVTLSCSPISGHRSVSWYQQTPGQGLQFLFEYFSETQRNKGNFPGRFSGRQFSNSRSEMNVSTLELGDSALYLCASSLVVGGANVLTFGAGSRLTVL.

The chain combines TRBV7-9 with TRBJ2-1; 8 nucleotides agree with TRBD2. The junction had 15 bases not matched to a gene; V was cut back by 10 bases and J by 4 bases. This CDR3 spans 16 amino acids. The germline CDR1 and CDR2 sequences are SEHNR and FQNEAQ (reference sequence). The CDR3 bases are TGTGCCAACACCTCCGAAGGGCGGGAGGTGTACAATGAGCAGTTCTTC. It translates to CANTSEGREVYNEQFF. The variable domain in full, completed from reference TRBV7-9 and TRBJ2-1, reads DTGVSQNPRHKITKRGQNVTFRCDPISEHNRLYWYRQTLGQGPEFLTYFQNEAQLEKSRLLSDRFSAERPKGSFSTLEIQRTEQGDSAMYLCANTSEGREVYNEQFFGPGTRLTVL.

The chain carries TRBV25-1 and TRBJ1-1; D is perhaps TRBD1 (6 bases). Trimming removed 4 bases from V and 2 bases from J, with 14 bases in between. Germline V lookup: CDR1 MGHDK, CDR2 SYGVNS. The CDR3 is made up of 15 amino acids. CDR3 nucleotides: TGTGCCAGCAGTGTACACAGGGTTGGCAACACTGAAGCTTTCTTT. It encodes CASSVHRVGNTEAFF.

This clone was found a few times. The chain carries TRBV29-1 and TRBJ2-5; D unresolved. V shed 5 bases and J shed 5 bases, with 6 bases lying between them. The CDR3 is 10 residues long. The V gene's germline CDR1 is SQVTM and CDR2 ANQGSEA. CDR3 protein: CSVTAETQYF. The CDR3, as DNA: TGCAGCGTTACGGCGGAGACCCAGTACTTC.